The 8 T cell receptor beta chains given below trace back to one sample, sequenced in a study of blood T cell repertoires in COVID-19. Assay used: immunoSEQ multiplex PCR; TCRdb lists only in-frame clones, some missing. The sample consists of under 70,000 clones, 75% to 95% of them appearing once. The sample consisted of peripheral blood. These receptors were collected from a human donor with active COVID-19. The donor label of this sample is uncertain.

CDR3 DNA sequence: TGTGCCAGCACCAGGGGGCTGACGGGAGGCTATTATGAGCAGTTCTTC. This translates into CASTRGLTGGYYEQFF. The chain carries TRBV7-9 and TRBJ2-1; possibly TRBD1 for D (8 bases). There are 16 residues in the CDR3. Trimming left V 7 bases short and J 8 bases short, with 24 bases between. The germline gives CDR1 SEHNR, CDR2 FQNEAQ (reference sequence).

This chain links TRBV18 with TRBJ2-7, with D possibly TRBD2 on 6 matching bases. The germline V gene encodes CDR1 KGHSH and CDR2 LQKENI. This CDR3 is built from 12 residues. The V gene lost 5 bases and the J gene lost 3 bases, with 8 bases spanning the gap. This chain's CDR3 is CASSRGGYEQYV. CDR3 sequence (DNA): TGTGCCAGCTCAAGGGGAGGCTACGAGCAGTACGTC.

By sample fraction, this clone is medium-sized. The V and J genes are TRBV27 and TRBJ2-3, with 8 bases identical to TRBD1. Germline V gene data show CDR1 as MNHEY and CDR2 as SMNVEV (reference sequence). The CDR3 extends over 15 amino acids. V lost 5 bases, J lost 2 bases, and 6 bases stayed unmatched. The CDR3 is CASSPWDRLTDTQYF. The CDR3 DNA is TGTGCCAGCAGTCCATGGGACAGGCTCACAGATACGCAGTATTTT.

This chain joins TRBV5-4 and TRBJ2-3; D perhaps matches TRBD2 (6 bases). Germline CDR1 SGHNT, CDR2 YYREEE (reference sequence). The CDR3 has 16 residues. V shed 3 bases and J shed 0 bases, with 14 bases lying between them. This CDR3 reads CASSYPRGLSTDTQYF. As DNA, the CDR3 is TGTGCCAGCAGCTACCCCCGGGGGTTGAGCACAGATACGCAGTATTTT.

This clone was seen a single time. This sequence joins TRBV9 and TRBJ1-1; D remains unclear. Germline loops: CDR1 SGDLS, CDR2 YYNGEE. V lost 3 bases, J lost 1 base, and 7 bases lay in between. CDR3 length: 13 residues. CDR3 residues: CASSDYTNTEAFF. The CDR3 nucleotides read TGTGCCAGCAGCGACTACACGAACACTGAAGCTTTCTTT. Full variable domain (rest looked up from reference TRBV9 and TRBJ1-1): DSGVTQTPKHLITATGQRVTLRCSPRSGDLSVYWYQQSLDQGLQFLIQYYNGEERAKGNILERFSAQQFPDLHSELNLSSLELGDSALYFCASSDYTNTEAFFGQGTRLTVV.

This sequence joins TRBV2 and TRBJ2-2, with D unresolved. This CDR3 contains 15 residues. Germline lookup yields CDR1 SNHLY and CDR2 FYNNEI. Trimming cost V 4 bases and J 3 bases, with 12 bases left between them. In DNA form, the CDR3 reads TGTGCCAGCAGTGGCGCCTTTGGTGACACCGGGGAGCTGTTTTTT. This codes for CASSGAFGDTGELFF.

This clone was observed a handful of times. The rearrangement joins TRBV28 to TRBJ1-5; 9 bases align to TRBD1. CDR3 length: 17 residues. Germline CDR1 MDHEN, CDR2 SYDVKM. V shed 4 bases and J 0 bases; nucleotides not matched to a gene: 7. The DNA of the CDR3 is TGTGCCAGCAGTTCCGGGACAGGGTCTTCTAGCAATCAGCCCCAGCATTTT. Residues: CASSSGTGSSSNQPQHF.

There are a few counts of this clone. V and J are TRBV5-6 and TRBJ2-2; no clear D. The germline CDR1 and CDR2 sequences are SGHDT and YYEEEE. V lost 4 bases, J lost 7 bases, and 5 bases lay in between. The CDR3 sequence is 11 residues long. The CDR3 DNA is TGTGCCAGCAGCCCCCACGGGGAGCTGTTTTTT. Amino acid sequence: CASSPHGELFF.